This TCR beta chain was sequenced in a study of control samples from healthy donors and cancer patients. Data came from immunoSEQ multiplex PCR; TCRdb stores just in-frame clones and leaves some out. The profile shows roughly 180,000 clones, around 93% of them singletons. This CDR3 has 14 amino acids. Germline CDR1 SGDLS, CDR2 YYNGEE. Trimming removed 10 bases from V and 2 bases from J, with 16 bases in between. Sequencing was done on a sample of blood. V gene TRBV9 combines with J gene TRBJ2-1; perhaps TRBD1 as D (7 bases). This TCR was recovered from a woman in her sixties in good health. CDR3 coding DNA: TGTGCCTCGGAAGGCAGGGGGGCCTACAATGAGCAGTTCTTC. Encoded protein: CASEGRGAYNEQFF.